This T cell receptor (beta chain) originates from a study of cytomegalovirus exposure and HLA in healthy donors. Primers for the PCR totalled 60 Vbeta and 13 Jbeta. The table came from immunoSEQ multiplex PCR; TCRdb's copy has only in-frame clones and leaves some out. The data hold 150,000 to 200,000 clones, with around 68% observed a single time. Only a few counts were recorded for this clone. Its antigen is not identified. Trimming removed 0 bases at V and 0 bases at J, with 17 bases between. Germline loops: CDR1 KGHSH, CDR2 LQKENI. There are 18 residues in the CDR3. Study-level points and caveats: Later analysis indicated greater clonal expansion among HLA-associated TCR beta chains than among equally common other chains. In a later analysis, TCR beta V- and J-gene trimming showed a link to a missense DCLRE1C variant. Later, an analysis found that common viral pathogens appeared to be linked with several of the most significant clusters.

The sample was PBMCs. This receptor was taken from a man younger than 45 in good health and CMV-seropositive. V is TRBV18 and J is TRBJ1-1; D remains unclear. For the CDR3, the DNA is TGTGCCAGCTCACCACCGGCATATCTCACCGACATGAACACTGAAGCTTTCTTT. Residues: CASSPPAYLTDMNTEAFF.